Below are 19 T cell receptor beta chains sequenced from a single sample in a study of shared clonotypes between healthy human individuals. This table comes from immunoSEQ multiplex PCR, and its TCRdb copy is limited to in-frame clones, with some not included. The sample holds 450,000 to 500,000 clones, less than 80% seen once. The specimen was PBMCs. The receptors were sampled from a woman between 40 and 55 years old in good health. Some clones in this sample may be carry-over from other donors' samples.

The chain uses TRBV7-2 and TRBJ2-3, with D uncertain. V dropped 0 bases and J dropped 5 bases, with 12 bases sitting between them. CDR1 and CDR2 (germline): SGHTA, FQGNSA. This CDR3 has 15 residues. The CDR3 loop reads CASSLATAVGDTQYF. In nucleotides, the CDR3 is TGTGCCAGCAGCTTAGCCACGGCCGTTGGAGATACGCAGTATTTT.

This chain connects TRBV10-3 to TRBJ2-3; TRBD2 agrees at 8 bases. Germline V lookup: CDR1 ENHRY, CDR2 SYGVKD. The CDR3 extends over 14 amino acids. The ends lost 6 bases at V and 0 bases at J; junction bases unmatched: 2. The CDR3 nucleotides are TGTGCCATCAGGACTAGCGCAAGCACAGATACGCAGTATTTT. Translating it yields CAIRTSASTDTQYF.

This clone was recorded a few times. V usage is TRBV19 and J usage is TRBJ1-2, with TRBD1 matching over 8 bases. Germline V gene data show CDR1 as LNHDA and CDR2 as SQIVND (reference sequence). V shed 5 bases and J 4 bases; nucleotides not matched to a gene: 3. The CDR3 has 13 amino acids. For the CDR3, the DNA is TGTGCCAGTAGTCCCGGACAGGGCTATGGCTACACCTTC. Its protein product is CASSPGQGYGYTF.

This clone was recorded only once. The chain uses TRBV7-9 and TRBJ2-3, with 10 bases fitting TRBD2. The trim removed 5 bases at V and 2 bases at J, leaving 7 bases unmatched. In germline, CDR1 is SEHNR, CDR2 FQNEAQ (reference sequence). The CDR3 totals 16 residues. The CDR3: CASSRGLAASTDTQYF. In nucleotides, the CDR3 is TGTGCCAGCAGCCGCGGACTAGCGGCATCCACAGATACGCAGTATTTT.

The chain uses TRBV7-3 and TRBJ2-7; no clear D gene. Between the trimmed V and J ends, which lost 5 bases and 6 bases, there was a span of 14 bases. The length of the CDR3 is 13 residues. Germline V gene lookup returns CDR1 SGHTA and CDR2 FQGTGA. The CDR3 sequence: CASSPGPTREQYF. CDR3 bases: TGTGCCAGCAGCCCCGGACCCACCCGCGAGCAGTACTTC.

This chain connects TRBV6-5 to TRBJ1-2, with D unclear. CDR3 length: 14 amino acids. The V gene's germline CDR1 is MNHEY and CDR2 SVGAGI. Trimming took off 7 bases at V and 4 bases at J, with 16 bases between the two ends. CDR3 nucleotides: TGTGCCAGCACCCATTCCCCGCGAATCTATGGCTACACCTTC. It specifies CASTHSPRIYGYTF.

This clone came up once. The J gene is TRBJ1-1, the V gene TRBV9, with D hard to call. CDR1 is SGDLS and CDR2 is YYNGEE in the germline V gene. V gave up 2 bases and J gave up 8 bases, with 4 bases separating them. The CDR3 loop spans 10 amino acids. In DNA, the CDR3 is TGTGCCAGCAGCGTCCACGAAGCTTTCTTT. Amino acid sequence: CASSVHEAFF. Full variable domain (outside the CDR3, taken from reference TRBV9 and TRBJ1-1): DSGVTQTPKHLITATGQRVTLRCSPRSGDLSVYWYQQSLDQGLQFLIQYYNGEERAKGNILERFSAQQFPDLHSELNLSSLELGDSALYFCASSVHEAFFGQGTRLTVV.

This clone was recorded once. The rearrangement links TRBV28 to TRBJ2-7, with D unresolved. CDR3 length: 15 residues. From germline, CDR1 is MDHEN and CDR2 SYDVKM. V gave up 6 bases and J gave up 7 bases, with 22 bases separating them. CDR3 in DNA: TGTGCCAGCAGCCCCATTCCCGGGTCCTCGGATGAGCAGTACTTC. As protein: CASSPIPGSSDEQYF.

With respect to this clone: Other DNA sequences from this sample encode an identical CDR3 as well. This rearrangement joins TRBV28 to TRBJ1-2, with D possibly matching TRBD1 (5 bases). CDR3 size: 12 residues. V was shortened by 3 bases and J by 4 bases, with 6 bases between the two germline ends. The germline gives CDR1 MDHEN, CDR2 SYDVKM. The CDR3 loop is CASSFRGYGYTF. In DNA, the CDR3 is TGTGCCAGCAGTTTTAGGGGCTATGGCTACACCTTC.

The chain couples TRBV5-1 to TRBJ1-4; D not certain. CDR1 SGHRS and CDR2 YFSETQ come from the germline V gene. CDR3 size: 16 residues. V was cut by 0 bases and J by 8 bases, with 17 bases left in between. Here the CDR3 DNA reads TGCGCCAGCAGCTTGGCCGGGCTTCAGGCGCGGGAAAAACTGTTTTTT. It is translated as CASSLAGLQAREKLFF. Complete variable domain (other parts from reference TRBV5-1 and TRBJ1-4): KAGVTQTPRYLIKTRGQQVTLSCSPISGHRSVSWYQQTPGQGLQFLFEYFSETQRNKGNFPGRFSGRQFSNSRSEMNVSTLELGDSALYLCASSLAGLQAREKLFFGSGTQLSVL.

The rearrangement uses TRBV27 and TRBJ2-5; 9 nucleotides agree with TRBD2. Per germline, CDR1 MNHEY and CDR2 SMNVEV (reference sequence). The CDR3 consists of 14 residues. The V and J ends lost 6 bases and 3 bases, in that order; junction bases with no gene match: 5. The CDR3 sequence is CASSISGRKETQYF. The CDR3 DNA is TGTGCCAGCAGCATTAGCGGGAGAAAAGAGACCCAGTACTTC.

This CDR3 reads CASSPRSLAGAGGTQYF. The DNA for the CDR3 is TGCGCCAGCAGCCCACGATCACTAGCGGGAGCGGGTGGGACCCAGTACTTC. This rearrangement joins TRBV5-1 to TRBJ2-5; 11 bases map to TRBD2. The CDR3 runs to 17 residues. V lost 4 bases and J lost 7; bases outside the gene matches: 15. Germline loops: CDR1 SGHRS, CDR2 YFSETQ.

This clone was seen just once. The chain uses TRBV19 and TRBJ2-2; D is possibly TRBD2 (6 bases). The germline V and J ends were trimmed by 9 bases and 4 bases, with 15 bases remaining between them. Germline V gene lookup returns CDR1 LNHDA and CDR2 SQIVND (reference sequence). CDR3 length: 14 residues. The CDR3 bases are TGTGCCAGCGGGGCGGCGGGGTCCACCGGGGAGCTGTTTTTT. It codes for CASGAAGSTGELFF.

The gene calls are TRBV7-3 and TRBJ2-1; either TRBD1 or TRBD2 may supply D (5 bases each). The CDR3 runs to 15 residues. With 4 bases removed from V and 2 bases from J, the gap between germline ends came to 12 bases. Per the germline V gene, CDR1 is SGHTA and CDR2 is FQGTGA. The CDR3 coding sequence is TGTGCCAGCAGCTATGATGGGGGTACCTACAATGAGCAGTTCTTC. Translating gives CASSYDGGTYNEQFF.

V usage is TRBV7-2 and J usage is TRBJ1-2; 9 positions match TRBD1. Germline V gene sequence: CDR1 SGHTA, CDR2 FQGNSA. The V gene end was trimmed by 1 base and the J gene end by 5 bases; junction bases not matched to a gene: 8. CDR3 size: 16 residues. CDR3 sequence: CASSLDPRQGDYGYTF. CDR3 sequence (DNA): TGTGCCAGCAGCTTAGACCCCAGACAGGGGGATTATGGCTACACCTTC.

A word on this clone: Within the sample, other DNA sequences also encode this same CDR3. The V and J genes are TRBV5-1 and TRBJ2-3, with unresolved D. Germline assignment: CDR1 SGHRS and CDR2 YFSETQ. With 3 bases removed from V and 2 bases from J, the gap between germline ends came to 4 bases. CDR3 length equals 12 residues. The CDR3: CASSSPTDTQYF. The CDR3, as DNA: TGCGCCAGCAGCTCACCCACAGATACGCAGTATTTT.

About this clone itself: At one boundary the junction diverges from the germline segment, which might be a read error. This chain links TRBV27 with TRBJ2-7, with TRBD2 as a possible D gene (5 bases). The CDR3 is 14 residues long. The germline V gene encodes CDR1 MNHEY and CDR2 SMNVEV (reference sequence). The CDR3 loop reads CASSYEGGSCEQYF. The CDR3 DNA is TGTGCCAGCAGTTACGAGGGCGGCTCCTGCGAGCAGTACTTC.

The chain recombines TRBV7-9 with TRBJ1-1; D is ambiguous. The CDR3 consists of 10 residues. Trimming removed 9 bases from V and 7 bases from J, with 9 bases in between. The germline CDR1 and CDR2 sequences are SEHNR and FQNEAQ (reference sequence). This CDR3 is CASGNLEAFF. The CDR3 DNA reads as TGTGCCAGTGGTAATCTTGAAGCTTTCTTT. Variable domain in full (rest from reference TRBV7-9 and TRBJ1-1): DTGVSQNPRHKITKRGQNVTFRCDPISEHNRLYWYRQTLGQGPEFLTYFQNEAQLEKSRLLSDRFSAERPKGSFSTLEIQRTEQGDSAMYLCASGNLEAFFGQGTRLTVV.

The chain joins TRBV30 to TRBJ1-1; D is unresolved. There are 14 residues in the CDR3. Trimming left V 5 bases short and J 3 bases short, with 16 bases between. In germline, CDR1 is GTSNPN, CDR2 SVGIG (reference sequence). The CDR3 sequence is CAWALGLEDTEAFF. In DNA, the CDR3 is TGTGCCTGGGCCCTAGGCTTGGAGGACACTGAAGCTTTCTTT.